This T cell receptor beta chain was obtained from a study of identical twins. TCRdb reprocessed the 5' RACE reads with MiXCR, giving one entry per CDR3 protein. The table lists fewer than 550,000 distinct CDR3 sequences, about 16% of them singletons, with nearly 0.45% in the top ten. Only a few counts were recorded for this clonotype. These data were also filed under a second study, of yellow fever vaccine responses in identical twins.

The source of this sequence is a young woman in good health. The specimen sequenced was CD4+ T cells sorted from blood.

Here the CDR3 reads CASSLWLAGGLSYNEQFF. The CDR3 DNA is TGCGCCAGCAGCTTGTGGCTAGCGGGGGGCCTTTCCTACAATGAGCAGTTCTTC. V and J are TRBV5-1 and TRBJ2-1, with 11 nucleotides matching TRBD2. With V trimmed by 1 base and J by 1 base, 7 bases remained unmatched. Germline lookup yields CDR1 SGHRS and CDR2 YFSETQ. The CDR3 consists of 18 residues. Drawing the rest from reference TRBV5-1 and TRBJ2-1, the complete variable domain is KAGVTQTPRYLIKTRGQQVTLSCSPISGHRSVSWYQQTPGQGLQFLFEYFSETQRNKGNFPGRFSGRQFSNSRSEMNVSTLELGDSALYLCASSLWLAGGLSYNEQFFGPGTRLTVL.